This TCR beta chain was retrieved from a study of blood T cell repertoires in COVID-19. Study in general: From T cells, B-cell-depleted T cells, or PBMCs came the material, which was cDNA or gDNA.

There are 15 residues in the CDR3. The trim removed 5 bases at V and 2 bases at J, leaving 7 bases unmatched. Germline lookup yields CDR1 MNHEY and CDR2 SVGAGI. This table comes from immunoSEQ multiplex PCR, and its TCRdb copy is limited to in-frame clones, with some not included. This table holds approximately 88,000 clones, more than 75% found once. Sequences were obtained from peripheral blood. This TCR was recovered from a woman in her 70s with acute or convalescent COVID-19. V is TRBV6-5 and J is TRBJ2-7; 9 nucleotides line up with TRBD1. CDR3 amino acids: CASSPRDRAAYEQYV. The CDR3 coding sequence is TGTGCCAGCAGTCCCCGGGACAGGGCAGCCTACGAGCAGTACGTC.